This T cell receptor (beta chain) was found in a study of patients and donors after allogeneic stem cell transplantation (dated by TCRdb to 2018 to 2020). This clonotype occurred a few times. Its antigen is not yet known. No much larger clonotype is one base removed from it; base qualities were not supplied. The germline V gene sets CDR1 to MNHEY and CDR2 to SVGAGI. Trimming leaves V shorter by 6 bases and J shorter by 6 bases, with the junction holding 6 bases beyond the gene matches. The CDR3 numbers 13 residues from cysteine through phenylalanine. Only the CDR3 part of the read is kept: 39 bases, read in frame from the first base. The library was built by means of RT-PCR. The sequencer was a NextSeq 550. TCRdb's own reprocessing of the public reads used fastp at Q25 and MiXCR and kept productive beta chains. One record per CDR3 amino acid sequence lists the most common genes and DNA. This sample holds roughly 190,000 distinct CDR3 sequences; around two fifths were observed only once. The top ten constitute approximately 32% of the sample.

The V and J genes are TRBV6-5 and TRBJ1-2, with 8 junctional bases fitting TRBD1. What was sequenced was blood, either unsorted or a sorted T cell fraction (not recorded which). The origin of this receptor is a human donor who was either an allogeneic HSCT recipient or a stem cell or donor lymphocyte infusion donor (not recorded which). It is not recorded whose cells these are; they may come from a transplant donor. The sequence in DNA is TGTGCCAGCAGCGAGGACAGGGTGAATGGCTACACCTTC. It translates as CASSEDRVNGYTF.